This TCR beta chain originates from a study of blood T cell repertoires in COVID-19. Turning to the study itself: PBMCs, B-cell-depleted T cells, or T cells were the source of the cDNA or gDNA that made up the material.

This clone showed up just once. The V end was cut by 6 bases, the J end by 3 bases, with 17 bases between. Per germline, CDR1 SQVTM and CDR2 ANQGSEA. The CDR3 sequence is 14 residues long. Only in-frame clones appear in the TCRdb table, and some are missing; sequencing was by immunoSEQ multiplex PCR. The data hold approximately 150,000 clones, with around four fifths observed a single time. No more than 2 weeks before study entry, exposed participants had met a case of COVID-19. This sequence originates from a man aged 65 to 79 who had been exposed to COVID-19. Sequencing was done on a sample of PBMCs or T cells enriched from blood (not recorded which). The chain carries TRBV29-1 and TRBJ1-2, with D perhaps matching TRBD1 (5 bases). CDR3 residues: CSVETVDRDYGYTF. The CDR3 DNA is TGCAGCGTAGAGACAGTGGATAGGGACTATGGCTACACCTTC. The full variable domain, rest sourced from reference TRBV29-1 and TRBJ1-2, is SAVISQKPSRDICQRGTSLTIQCQVDSQVTMMFWYRQQPGQSLTLIATANQGSEATYESGFVIDKFPISRPNLTFSTLTVSNMSPEDSSIYLCSVETVDRDYGYTFGSGTRLTVV.